The 20 T cell receptor beta chains below were found in one sample sequenced in a study of HIV-infected patients and healthy controls. Whole blood was used without fractionation, so all unsorted peripheral T cells were included. Approximately 500 ng RNA was reverse transcribed with alpha and beta constant-region primers. Alpha and beta chain libraries were made separately by chain-specific third strand synthesis with multiplexing indices. Via MiXCR, TCRdb re-called the 5' RACE reads, giving one row per CDR3 protein. The table records 12,000 or so distinct CDR3 sequences, 9.3% of them present only once. The sequences come from blood, collected before antiretroviral therapy. The receptors were gathered from an adult with HIV infection. The donor label of this sample is uncertain.

This clonotype was found a few times. The chain is built from TRBV19 and TRBJ2-7; TRBD1 aligns across 9 bases. From germline, CDR1 is LNHDA and CDR2 SQIVND (reference sequence). CDR3 length equals 14 residues. Unmatched junction bases numbered 8, after V lost 5 bases and J lost 6 bases. The CDR3 DNA reads as TGTGCCAGTAGTGGGGGGACAGGGTCAAGCGAGCAGTACTTC. It is translated as CASSGGTGSSEQYF.

V and J are TRBV6-2 or TRBV6-3 and TRBJ1-3; no firm D call. The CDR3 has 12 residues. Trimming left V 6 bases short and J 7 bases short, with 10 bases between. Germline loops: CDR1 MNHEY, CDR2 SVGEGT. The CDR3 DNA reads TGTGCCAGCAGCAGAGGGCCTAACACCATATATTTT. It yields the protein CASSRGPNTIYF.

In its sample, this clonotype was seen many times. The CDR3 region is CASSLSGDRAVSYGYTF. The DNA of the CDR3 is TGTGCCAGCAGCTTATCTGGAGACAGGGCTGTGAGCTATGGCTACACCTTC. The chain combines TRBV7-2 with TRBJ1-2; 7 nucleotides match TRBD1. Trimming cost V 2 bases and J 4 bases; bases outside gene matches: 13. CDR1 is SGHTA and CDR2 is FQGNSA in the germline V gene. The CDR3 has 17 amino acids.

This sequence joins TRBV27 and TRBJ2-1; 12 bases match TRBD2. CDR1 and CDR2 from the germline V gene are MNHEY and SMNVEV (reference sequence). The CDR3 has 16 amino acids. V dropped 6 bases and J dropped 3; count of bases not matched to a gene: 6. The CDR3 region has the DNA TGTGCCAGCAGCCTTAGGACTAGCGGGATCTACAATGAGCAGTTCTTC. Translation: CASSLRTSGIYNEQFF.

In this sample, this clonotype is medium-sized. The chain carries TRBV20-1 and TRBJ1-1, with D possibly matching TRBD1 (5 bases). Trimming stripped 0 bases from V and 0 bases from J, with 14 bases between. CDR1 DFQATT and CDR2 SNEGSKA come from the germline V gene (reference sequence). The CDR3 is 16 residues long. In DNA, the CDR3 is TGCAGTGCTAGAGATCCTGCCGGAGGGGTGAACACTGAAGCTTTCTTT. Its translation: CSARDPAGGVNTEAFF.

This clonotype was counted many times. CDR3 in DNA: TGTGCCAGCAGTTTCGGACACCTTCAGTGGAGTCAGCCCCAGCATTTT. This codes for CASSFGHLQWSQPQHF. The chain combines TRBV6-2 or TRBV6-3 with TRBJ1-5; maybe TRBD1 (5 bases). CDR1 MNHEY and CDR2 SVGEGT come from the germline V gene. V was pared by 4 bases and J by 6 bases, with 19 bases between. This CDR3 contains 16 residues.

The chain carries TRBV20-1 and TRBJ2-1; 10 nucleotides match TRBD2. This CDR3 contains 17 residues. Trimming cost V 8 bases and J 4 bases; bases outside gene matches: 17. CDR1 is DFQATT, CDR2 SNEGSKA, per germline (reference sequence). The CDR3 DNA sequence: TGCAGTACGAATCTGCCGGGCGGACTAGCGGTATACAATGAGCAGTTCTTC. This codes for CSTNLPGGLAVYNEQFF.

This clonotype has at least ten counts. This chain connects TRBV7-8 to TRBJ1-4; perhaps TRBD1 as D (5 bases). V was shortened by 3 bases and J by 7 bases, with 15 bases between the two germline ends. Germline loops: CDR1 SGHVS, CDR2 FQNEAQ. The CDR3 is 15 amino acids. In DNA, the CDR3 is TGTGCCAGCAGCTTGGGATGGGGACTCGGTGAAAAACTGTTTTTT. Protein product: CASSLGWGLGEKLFF.

By its share, this clonotype is medium-sized. V is TRBV20-1 and J is TRBJ2-1; possible D gene TRBD1, 6 bases. Trimming left V 1 base short and J 4 bases short, with 14 bases between. Germline V gene sequence: CDR1 DFQATT, CDR2 SNEGSKA (reference sequence). CDR3 length: 15 amino acids. CDR3 in amino acids: CSARVPRGVYNEQFF. The DNA for the CDR3 is TGCAGTGCTAGAGTCCCCAGGGGAGTATACAATGAGCAGTTCTTC.

The genes are TRBV20-1 and TRBJ2-5; 10 bases are shared with TRBD2. CDR1 is DFQATT, CDR2 SNEGSKA, per germline (reference sequence). With V trimmed by 6 bases and J by 1 base, 14 bases remained unmatched. The CDR3 extends over 17 amino acids. This CDR3 reads CSALIRELAGVQETQYF. CDR3 DNA sequence: TGCAGTGCCCTGATAAGAGAGCTAGCGGGGGTCCAAGAGACCCAGTACTTC.

This clonotype occurred many times. This chain connects TRBV29-1 to TRBJ2-7; weak D call: TRBD2 (8 bases). The CDR3 totals 13 residues. V was clipped by 8 bases and J by 7 bases, with 21 bases between them. The germline CDR1 and CDR2 sequences are SQVTM and ANQGSEA. CDR3: CSSRDGGDREQYF. The DNA for the CDR3 is TGCAGCTCTCGGGACGGGGGGGACAGAGAGCAGTACTTC.

This clonotype has ten or more counts. The chain is built from TRBV12-3 or TRBV12-4 and TRBJ1-6; D perhaps matches TRBD1 (5 bases). V was trimmed by 6 bases and J by 7 bases, leaving 13 bases between them. CDR3 length equals 14 residues. CDR3 protein: CASSNDRANSPLHF. CDR3 DNA: TGTGCCAGCAGCAATGACAGAGCAAATTCACCCCTCCACTTT.

This clonotype was seen repeatedly, ten times or more. J is TRBJ1-1 and V is TRBV12-3 or TRBV12-4, with TRBD1 identical over 7 bases. The CDR3 loop spans 11 amino acids. Losses at the gene ends were 3 bases for V and 11 bases for J; bases not matched to a gene: 3. CDR3 nucleotide sequence: TGTGCCAGCAGTTTGCAGGGGGACGCTTTCTTT. Amino acid sequence: CASSLQGDAFF.

This clonotype was observed many times. This rearrangement joins TRBV6-5 to TRBJ1-6, with D possibly TRBD1 on 5 matching bases. This CDR3 region has 13 residues. Trimming shortened V by 6 bases and J by 10 bases, and 13 bases separated the two germline ends. Germline V lookup: CDR1 MNHEY, CDR2 SVGAGI. CDR3 DNA sequence: TGTGCCAGCAGGGGAGGGGTCGAATCACCCCTCCACTTT. The encoded protein is CASRGGVESPLHF.

This clonotype was detected ten times or more. The rearrangement links TRBV29-1 to TRBJ2-3; the match to TRBD2 covers 7 bases. Trimming removed 3 bases from V and 2 bases from J; junction bases left unmatched: 8. The germline V gene has CDR1 SQVTM and CDR2 ANQGSEA. The CDR3 is made up of 15 amino acids. The CDR3 here is CSVDHASGDTDTQYF. CDR3 nucleotides: TGCAGCGTTGACCACGCTAGCGGAGACACAGATACGCAGTATTTT.

The chain uses TRBV18 and TRBJ2-7; TRBD2 aligns across 16 bases. CDR1 KGHSH and CDR2 LQKENI come from the germline V gene. V was pared by 6 bases and J by 2 bases, with 4 bases of the junction left unmatched. The CDR3 loop spans 16 amino acids. CDR3 in DNA: TGTGCCAGCTCCGGGACTAGCGGGAGGGCGACCTACGAGCAGTACTTC. Protein sequence: CASSGTSGRATYEQYF.

V gene TRBV15 combines with J gene TRBJ2-2; tentatively, D is TRBD1 or TRBD2 (6 bases each). This CDR3 has 16 amino acids. Trimming pared 4 bases from V and 1 base from J, leaving 13 bases between. Germline CDR1 and CDR2: LNHNV and YYDKDF (reference sequence). This chain's CDR3 is CATSIGGGMNTGELFF. As DNA, the CDR3 is TGTGCCACCAGCATCGGAGGGGGTATGAACACCGGGGAGCTGTTTTTT.

This clonotype is labeled as medium-sized. The V call is TRBV7-3, the J call TRBJ2-3; no definite D call. Germline values: CDR1 SGHTA, CDR2 FQGTGA. The CDR3 has 15 residues. V was pared by 2 bases and J by 3 bases, with 12 bases between. CDR3 nucleotides: TGTGCCAGCAGCTTATCCGGCACCCCAACAGATACGCAGTATTTT. This codes for CASSLSGTPTDTQYF.

This chain joins TRBV20-1 and TRBJ2-1; perhaps D is TRBD1 or TRBD2 (5 bases each). There are 15 residues in the CDR3. Trimming left V 4 bases short and J 4 bases short, with 17 bases between. CDR1 and CDR2 from the germline V gene are DFQATT and SNEGSKA (reference sequence). The CDR3 DNA is TGCAGTGCTACTGATCAAGTTGGGGGATACAATGAGCAGTTCTTC. This sequence encodes CSATDQVGGYNEQFF.

This clonotype was detected ten times or more. The chain uses TRBV18 and TRBJ2-1, with unresolved D. The CDR3 runs 14 residues. The V gene lost 3 bases and the J gene lost 1 base, with 7 bases spanning the gap. CDR1 is KGHSH, CDR2 LQKENI, per germline. Here the CDR3 DNA reads TGTGCCAGCTCACCTAGAAGGTCCTACAATGAGCAGTTCTTC. Translation gives CASSPRRSYNEQFF. The variable domain in full, completed from reference TRBV18 and TRBJ2-1, reads NAGVMQNPRHLVRRRGQEARLRCSPMKGHSHVYWYRQLPEEGLKFMVYLQKENIIDESGMPKERFSAEFPKEGPSILRIQQVVRGDSAAYFCASSPRRSYNEQFFGPGTRLTVL.